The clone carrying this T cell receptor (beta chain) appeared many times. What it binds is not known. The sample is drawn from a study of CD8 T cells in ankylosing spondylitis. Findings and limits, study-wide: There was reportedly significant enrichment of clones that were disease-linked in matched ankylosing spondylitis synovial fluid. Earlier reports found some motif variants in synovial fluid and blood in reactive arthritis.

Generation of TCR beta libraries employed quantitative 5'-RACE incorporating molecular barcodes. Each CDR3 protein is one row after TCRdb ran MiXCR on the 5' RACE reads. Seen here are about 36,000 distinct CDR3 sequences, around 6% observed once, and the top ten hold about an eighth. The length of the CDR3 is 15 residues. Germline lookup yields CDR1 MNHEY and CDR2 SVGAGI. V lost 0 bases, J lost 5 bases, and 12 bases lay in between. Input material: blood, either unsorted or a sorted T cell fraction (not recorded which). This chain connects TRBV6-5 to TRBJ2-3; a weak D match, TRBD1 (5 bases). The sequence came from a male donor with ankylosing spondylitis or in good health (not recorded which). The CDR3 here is CASSYSILRGDTQYF. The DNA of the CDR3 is TGTGCCAGCAGTTACTCGATATTAAGGGGAGATACGCAGTATTTT.